This T cell receptor beta chain was identified in a study of blood T cell repertoires in COVID-19. About the study: Whether acute or convalescent, the COVID-19 samples came from the United States, Italy and Spain. T cells, B-cell-depleted T cells, or PBMCs provided the cDNA or gDNA that served as material.

Authors' data handling: Using reference gene primer amplification, nucleated cell counts were estimated. Profiling relied on immunoSEQ multiplex PCR, and the TCRdb table lists in-frame clones only, not all of them. V and J calls and clone size are given by that table; D and trimming were obtained from the DNA. The sample comprises 150,000 or so clones, around 83% of which are singletons, and around 2.7% rests with the top ten. This TCR came from a woman older than 75 with acute or convalescent COVID-19. The specimen was peripheral blood.

In DNA, the CDR3 is TGCGCCAGCTTTCGGACCGGGGGAAGGGAGACCCAGTACTTC. Protein: CASFRTGGRETQYF. The rearrangement joins TRBV5-1 to TRBJ2-5, with D possibly matching TRBD2 (6 bases). This CDR3 spans 14 amino acids. Trimming took off 7 bases at V and 5 bases at J, with 18 bases between the two ends. Germline CDR1 and CDR2: SGHRS and YFSETQ.